The rows below give T cell receptor beta chains drawn from one sample of a study of long-term antiretroviral therapy in people with HIV. Method: immunoSEQ multiplex PCR; TCRdb's copy keeps in-frame clones and lacks some. The sample lists tens of thousands of clones, more than 75% seen once, with roughly 9% in the top ten. The specimen comprised unsorted PBMCs, sampled about 5 years after starting antiretroviral therapy. The origin of the receptors is a middle-aged man with HIV. Both conserved end residues are part of each CDR3. D genes are given only for firm matches. Clone size appears in some rows only: once, few, many, or a class for an expanded clone.

cdr3_nt cdr3_aa j_call clone_size d_call v_call
TGTGCCATCAGTGAAGGGACAGGAAACACCATATATTTT CAISEGTGNTIYF TRBJ1-3 - - TRBV10-3
- CASSELFGEAFF TRBJ1-1 - - TRBV6-1
TGTGCCAGCAGCTTAGGGGGCGCAGGCTATGGCTACACCTTC CASSLGGAGYGYTF TRBJ1-2 - - TRBV11-2
TGCGCCAGCAGCCATCTGGCAGAGAATGAGCAGTTCTTC CASSHLAENEQFF TRBJ2-1 - - TRBV4-1
TGTGCCAGCAGAGACTCCATTCAAGAGACCCAGTACTTC CASRDSIQETQYF TRBJ2-5 once - TRBV6-5
TGTGCCAGCAGTTTATGGCAGGGTCTCTCTGGAAACACCATATATTTT CASSLWQGLSGNTIYF TRBJ1-3 - - TRBV28
TGTGCCAGCAGTTTATTGGCAGGGGGCCTTTCCGAGCAGTACTTC CASSLLAGGLSEQYF TRBJ2-7 few TRBD1 TRBV28
TGCGCCAGCAGTGAGGTCCTAGCGGGTCGTGTGATGCAGTACTTC CASSEVLAGRVMQYF TRBJ2-7 - TRBD2 TRBV10-1
TGTGCCAGCACTCCCCTTACCGGGACAACGAACACTGAAGCTTTCTTT CASTPLTGTTNTEAFF TRBJ1-1 - - TRBV28
TGTGCCAGCAGCGGCGGAGCGGGAGGCACCAGGGGAGATACGCAGTATTTT CASSGGAGGTRGDTQYF TRBJ2-3 - TRBD2 TRBV7-9
TGTGCCAGCAGTGGGCCCGGGGCCGTCCTTTACGAGCAGTACTTC CASSGPGAVLYEQYF TRBJ2-7 - - TRBV6-1
TGTGCCAGCAGCGGGGGCACTACCCCCTACAATGAGCAGTTCTTC CASSGGTTPYNEQFF TRBJ2-1 - - TRBV5-6
TGTGCCAGCAGCTTCCTAGGGGGCTCTGGGGCCAACGTCCTGACTTTC CASSFLGGSGANVLTF TRBJ2-6 few - TRBV7-9
TGCGCCAGCCGAGAGGGGGGTGTAGAGACCCAGTACTTC CASREGGVETQYF TRBJ2-5 - - TRBV10-2
TGTGCCAGCAGCTTTCTGGGGGGCTGGAGCAATCAGCCCCAGCATTTT CASSFLGGWSNQPQHF TRBJ1-5 - - TRBV5-8
TGTGCCAGCAGCTTAGATTCTCTAGCGGGGTACAATGAGCAGTTCTTC CASSLDSLAGYNEQFF TRBJ2-1 once TRBD2 TRBV7-2
TGTGCCAGCAGCTTCTTGGGCCTTTCCGGGGAGCTGTTTTTT CASSFLGLSGELFF TRBJ2-2 medium-sized - TRBV7-6
TGTGCCAGCCAGGGGTTCGGGGGCGCAGGGGGCTACACCTTC CASQGFGGAGGYTF TRBJ1-2 - - TRBV7-2